This T cell receptor (beta chain) was found in a study of shared clonotypes between healthy human individuals. Study overall: The cohort comprised a couple of women and a few men. Their ages spanned 18 to 49 years. Three CD4 naive, three CD4 memory, two CD8 naive and one CD8 memory plate were used per donor.

This clone was seen a few times. TCRdb keeps only in-frame clones here, not all; method: immunoSEQ multiplex PCR. Here the sample spans 90,000 to 120,000 clones, just over 65% being singletons. The CDR3 is 12 amino acids. Input material: memory CD8+ T cells sorted from blood. Subset specified: CD45RO+ cells pooled with CCR7-negative TemRA cells. This receptor was obtained from a woman younger than 45 in good health. This sequence joins TRBV21-1 and TRBJ2-7; whether TRBD2, the table's D call, matches the DNA was not checked. TRBV21-1 is designated a pseudogene. The CDR3 spells CASSKSQREGYF. CDR3 nucleotides: TGTGCCAGCAGCAAATCTCAACGGGAGGGTTACTTC.